These 16 T cell receptor beta chains were all obtained from the same sample, sequenced in a study of PD-1 blockade in mismatch repair-deficient tumors. Clones were read by immunoSEQ multiplex PCR, and TCRdb kept only the in-frame ones, dropping some. This sample carries tens of thousands of clones, 65% to 85% of them seen once, and the ten largest clones take roughly 2.6%. The input for sequencing was peripheral blood, taken 12 weeks after starting pembrolizumab. The receptors come from an adult with mismatch repair-deficient cancer.

The chain's CDR3 is CASSPAGTASSGNTIYF. The DNA of the CDR3 is TGTGCCAGCTCACCTGCCGGAACAGCTAGCTCTGGAAACACCATATATTTT. The chain joins TRBV18 to TRBJ1-3, with D unresolved. This CDR3 spans 17 amino acids. V lost 3 bases and J lost 0, with 15 bases in between. Germline lookup yields CDR1 KGHSH and CDR2 LQKENI.

This chain joins TRBV27 and TRBJ1-5; D not certain. V lost 5 bases to trimming and J lost 0 bases, with 8 bases between them. Germline CDR1 reads MNHEY; CDR2 reads SMNVEV (reference sequence). The length of the CDR3 is 14 residues. Here the CDR3 DNA reads TGTGCCAGCAGTGGGCCAGGTAGCAATCAGCCCCAGCATTTT. Residues: CASSGPGSNQPQHF.

This CDR3 is CASSRLGGGRASYNEQFF. CDR3 sequence (DNA): TGTGCCAGCAGCCGCCTGGGGGGCGGGAGGGCCTCCTACAATGAGCAGTTCTTC. This chain uses TRBV7-3 with TRBJ2-1; 9 bases are a match to TRBD2. Per germline, CDR1 SGHTA and CDR2 FQGTGA. The V gene end was trimmed by 5 bases and the J gene end by 0 bases; junction bases not matched to a gene: 11. The CDR3 is 18 residues long.

In the case of this clone: One end of the junction fails to match germline, which may point to a read error. The rearrangement links TRBV7-7 to TRBJ2-1; TRBD2 aligns across 10 bases. The CDR3 is 15 residues long. CDR1 SSHAT and CDR2 FNYEAQ come from the germline V gene (reference sequence). CDR3: CASSPGTSEGHEQFF. The CDR3, as DNA: TGTGCTAGCAGCCCCGGGACTAGCGAAGGCCATGAGCAGTTCTTC.

This clone was found a few times. This chain links TRBV7-6 with TRBJ2-7; tentative D call: TRBD2 (5 bases). V was trimmed by 2 bases and J by 1 base, leaving 12 bases between them. CDR1 SGHVS and CDR2 FNYEAQ come from the germline V gene. This CDR3 is 15 amino acids long. CDR3: CASSLNSDPSYEQYF. The CDR3, as DNA: TGTGCCAGCAGCTTAAATAGCGACCCGTCCTACGAGCAGTACTTC. Looking up the rest from reference TRBV7-6 and TRBJ2-7 gives the full variable domain: GAGVSQSPRYKVTKRGQDVALRCDPISGHVSLYWYRQALGQGPEFLTYFNYEAQQDKSGLPNDRFSAERPEGSISTLTIQRTEQRDSAMYRCASSLNSDPSYEQYFGPGTRLTVT.

The CDR3 sequence is CASSLNYGYTF. The CDR3 coding sequence is TGTGCCAGCAGCCTTAACTATGGCTACACCTTC. This sequence joins TRBV2 and TRBJ1-2, with D unresolved. CDR1 is SNHLY and CDR2 is FYNNEI in the germline V gene. Trimming took off 6 bases at V and 1 base at J, with 3 bases between the two ends. There are 11 residues in the CDR3.

The chain recombines TRBV10-1 with TRBJ2-3; TRBD1 aligns across 9 bases. The CDR3 consists of 13 residues. J gave up 10 bases and V 4 bases, and 6 bases lay outside the gene matches. CDR1 and CDR2 from the germline V gene are WNHNN and SYGVQD (reference sequence). DNA for the CDR3: TGCGCCAGCAGTGCCCCAGGACAGGGGTCGCAGTATTTT. This translates into CASSAPGQGSQYF.

The chain couples TRBV5-4 to TRBJ2-7; 13 bases are a match to TRBD2. The ends lost 4 bases at V and 4 bases at J; junction bases unmatched: 8. This CDR3 has 16 amino acids. CDR1 is SGHNT and CDR2 is YYREEE in the germline V gene (reference sequence). The CDR3 region is CASSPTSGGFRYEQYF. DNA of the CDR3: TGTGCCAGCAGCCCGACTAGCGGGGGGTTTAGGTACGAGCAGTACTTC.

The CDR3 nucleotides read TGTGCCAGCAGCGGTAGCGGGACAGGGGAAGAAAAACTGTTTTTT. Translating gives CASSGSGTGEEKLFF. The chain combines TRBV9 with TRBJ1-4; 10 bases are a match to TRBD1. CDR1 SGDLS and CDR2 YYNGEE come from the germline V gene. The junction had 7 bases not matched to a gene; V was cut back by 3 bases and J by 8 bases. The CDR3 sequence is 15 residues long.

This chain joins TRBV29-1 and TRBJ2-1, with D perhaps matching TRBD1 (5 bases). V dropped 1 base and J dropped 0 bases, with 7 bases sitting between them. CDR1 and CDR2 (germline): SQVTM, ANQGSEA. The CDR3 totals 14 residues. CDR3 in amino acids: CSVEGRDSYNEQFF. DNA for the CDR3: TGCAGCGTTGAAGGCAGGGACTCCTACAATGAGCAGTTCTTC.

The genes are TRBV23-1 and TRBJ1-1, with D tentatively TRBD1 (5 bases). TRBV23-1 is an ORF, with its function uncertain. Trimming took off 6 bases at V and 6 bases at J, with 14 bases between the two ends. The length of the CDR3 is 13 residues. The DNA for the CDR3 is TGCGCCAGCAGAAAAGGGGCGACCCCTGAAGCTTTCTTT. Encoded protein: CASRKGATPEAFF.

The chain recombines TRBV6-1 with TRBJ2-5, with D possibly TRBD1 on 6 matching bases. Germline V lookup: CDR1 MNHNS, CDR2 SASEGT. V was shortened by 6 bases and J by 5 bases, with 13 bases between the two germline ends. The CDR3 runs to 13 residues. The CDR3 is CASRPQGMETQYF. The CDR3 coding sequence is TGTGCCAGCAGACCACAGGGAATGGAGACCCAGTACTTC.

J is TRBJ2-1 and V is TRBV6-4, with 9 bases identical to TRBD1. Per the germline V gene, CDR1 is MRHNA and CDR2 is SNTAGT. The CDR3 extends over 14 amino acids. V gave up 4 bases and J gave up 6 bases; unmatched junction bases: 4. This CDR3 reads CASSVGTGFNEQFF. The DNA of the CDR3 is TGTGCCAGCAGTGTTGGGACAGGGTTCAATGAGCAGTTCTTC.

The gene calls are TRBV9 and TRBJ2-5; 9 bases are a match to TRBD2. The V gene end was trimmed by 0 bases and the J gene end by 5 bases; junction bases not matched to a gene: 11. Germline CDR1 reads SGDLS; CDR2 reads YYNGEE. The CDR3 spans 17 residues. The CDR3: CASSVGVAGVGQETQYF. The CDR3 DNA reads TGTGCCAGCAGCGTAGGAGTAGCGGGAGTGGGCCAGGAGACCCAGTACTTC.

A few counts support this clone. V and J are TRBV11-2 and TRBJ2-3, with D possibly matching TRBD2 (6 bases). CDR3 length: 15 amino acids. V was pared by 6 bases and J by 2 bases, with 15 bases between. The V gene's germline CDR1 is SGHAT and CDR2 FQNNGV. CDR3: CASSRDSRPTDTQYF. CDR3 in DNA: TGTGCCAGCAGTCGGGACTCTAGGCCCACAGATACGCAGTATTTT.

This clone was seen only once. The J gene is TRBJ2-5, the V gene TRBV5-1, with TRBD1 matching 9 bases. Per germline, CDR1 SGHRS and CDR2 YFSETQ. The CDR3 is 13 amino acids. J gave up 4 bases and V 5 bases, and 3 bases lay outside the gene matches. The CDR3 DNA reads TGCGCCAGCAGTGGACAGGGGCCAGAGACCCAGTACTTC. This sequence encodes CASSGQGPETQYF.